Listed below are T cell receptor beta chains from one sample, sequenced in a study of beta chain features in type 1 diabetes. TCRdb keeps only in-frame clones here, not all; method: immunoSEQ multiplex PCR. In the table there are about 410,000 clones, roughly 14% of which are singletons. The sequencing input was naive CD4+ T cells from blood. These receptors originate from a man aged 25 to 40 in good health. CDR3s include the opening cysteine and the closing phenylalanine or tryptophan. The order of the fields is V gene, D gene, J gene, clone size, CDR3 protein, CDR3 DNA. D genes are given only for firm matches. Expanded clones get a size class; other rows say once, few or many, or leave the size out.

>TRBV7-2|.|TRBJ1-1|.
CASSRLRDTEAFF
TGTGCCAGCAGCCGGCTGAGGGACACTGAAGCTTTCTTT
>TRBV29-1|TRBD1|TRBJ1-5|few
CSVRQGLGNQPQHF
TGCAGCGTGAGACAGGGGCTAGGCAATCAGCCCCAGCATTTT
>TRBV30|.|TRBJ2-1|.
CAYGRGSSYNEQFF
TGTGCCTACGGGCGGGGTAGTTCCTACAATGAGCAGTTCTTC
>TRBV4-1|.|TRBJ2-3|.
CASSQGFADTQYF
TGCGCCAGCAGCCAGGGTTTCGCAGATACGCAGTATTTT
>TRBV4-1|.|TRBJ2-5|.
CASSHEKGALRATETQYF
TGCGCCAGCAGCCACGAAAAAGGGGCGCTCAGGGCCACAGAGACCCAGTACTTC
>TRBV7-8|TRBD1|TRBJ2-5|.
CASSLGQGQTQYF
TGTGCCAGCAGCCTCGGACAGGGTCAGACCCAGTACTTC
>TRBV29-1|.|TRBJ2-3|few
CSATRGLEFYTQYF
TGCAGCGCAACTAGGGGGTTGGAGTTTTATACGCAGTATTTT
>TRBV7-9|TRBD1|TRBJ2-7|few
CASSLVGQVLGYEQYF
TGTGCCAGCAGCTTAGTGGGACAGGTACTAGGCTACGAGCAGTACTTC
>TRBV5-6|.|TRBJ2-3|few
CASVLWRGLPPDTQYF
TGTGCCAGCGTCCTCTGGCGGGGCCTACCACCCGATACGCAGTATTTT
>TRBV25-1|.|TRBJ2-2|few
CASSEGVSGELFF
TGTGCCAGCAGTGAAGGGGTTTCCGGGGAGCTGTTTTTT
>TRBV7-2|.|TRBJ2-4|.
CASSHSKNIQYF
TGTGCCAGCAGCCATTCCAAAAACATTCAGTACTTC
>TRBV9|TRBD2|TRBJ2-1|few
CASSVVSPSGRQSNEQFF
TGTGCCAGCAGCGTAGTCTCCCCTAGCGGGAGGCAGTCCAATGAGCAGTTCTTC
>TRBV27|.|TRBJ1-3|.
CASSLAGAGNTIYF
TGTGCCAGCAGTTTAGCGGGAGCTGGAAACACCATATATTTT
>TRBV15|.|TRBJ2-7|.
CATSRDITYEQYF
TGTGCCACCAGCAGAGATATAACCTACGAGCAGTACTTC
>TRBV5-1|.|TRBJ1-5|.
CASSPDGNQPQHF
TGCGCCAGCAGCCCGGACGGGAATCAGCCCCAGCATTTT
>TRBV5-3|TRBD2|TRBJ2-1|.
CARSLVRGGPYNEQFF
TGTGCCAGAAGCTTGGTCCGCGGGGGTCCTTACAATGAGCAGTTCTTC
>TRBV19|.|TRBJ1-6|.
CASSIGLDAPLHF
TGTGCCAGTAGTATAGGGCTCGATGCACCCCTCCACTTT
>TRBV20-1|.|TRBJ1-2|.
CSAQGYYGYTF
TGCAGTGCTCAGGGATACTATGGCTACACCTTC
>TRBV10-3|.|TRBJ2-7|.
CAINPRSNHEQYF
TGTGCCATCAACCCCCGGTCCAACCACGAGCAGTACTTC
>TRBV7-9|TRBD2|TRBJ2-1|few
CASSPGLALNSYNEQFF
TGTGCCAGCAGCCCGGGACTAGCGCTTAATTCCTACAATGAGCAGTTCTTC
>TRBV7-2|TRBD2|TRBJ2-3|few
CASSLGLAGRADTQYF
TGTGCCAGCAGCCTAGGACTAGCGGGAAGAGCAGATACGCAGTATTTT
>TRBV7-2|.|TRBJ2-5|.
CASSLMWGPGETQYF
TGTGCCAGCAGCTTAATGTGGGGGCCTGGAGAGACCCAGTACTTC
>TRBV25-1|.|TRBJ1-2|.
CASSPGGGSGYTF
TGTGCCAGCAGTCCCGGCGGGGGCAGCGGCTACACCTTC
>TRBV18|.|TRBJ2-7|.
CASSPKAGTSLYEQYF
TGTGCCAGCTCACCAAAGGCCGGGACATCTCTATACGAGCAGTACTTC
>TRBV7-8|.|TRBJ1-1|.
CASSLRNMNTEAFF
TGTGCCAGCAGTCTCAGGAATATGAACACTGAAGCTTTCTTT
>TRBV5-1|TRBD1|TRBJ1-2|.
CASSTAPGQGAGYTF
TGCGCCAGCAGCACGGCCCCGGGACAGGGGGCCGGCTACACCTTC
>TRBV5-1|.|TRBJ1-1|few
CASSFSGTGNTEAFF
TGCGCCAGCAGCTTTTCAGGGACTGGGAACACTGAAGCTTTCTTT
>TRBV29-1|.|TRBJ2-1|.
CSVAASYNEQFF
TGCAGCGTTGCGGCATCCTACAATGAGCAGTTCTTC
>TRBV30|TRBD1|TRBJ2-1|.
CAWDRDRSSYNEQFF
TGTGCCTGGGATAGGGACAGGAGCTCCTACAATGAGCAGTTCTTC
>TRBV4-2|.|TRBJ2-1|.
CASSPSEAREQFF
TGTGCCAGCAGCCCCTCGGAGGCAAGAGAGCAGTTCTTC
>TRBV2|.|TRBJ1-3|.
CATSGGNTIYF
TGTGCCACCTCGGGTGGAAACACCATATATTTT
>TRBV4-1|.|TRBJ1-1|few
CASSQDRGGWTTEAFF
TGCGCCAGCAGCCAAGATCGAGGAGGGTGGACCACTGAAGCTTTCTTT
>TRBV19|.|TRBJ2-4|few
CASREPHTAKNIQYF
TGTGCCAGTAGAGAACCTCACACGGCCAAAAACATTCAGTACTTC
>TRBV9|.|TRBJ2-1|.
CASSKLGRSYNEQFF
TGTGCCAGCAGCAAACTTGGGAGATCCTACAATGAGCAGTTCTTC
>TRBV29-1|TRBD1|TRBJ1-5|.
CSVTGQFGQPQHF
TGCAGCGTGACGGGACAGTTTGGTCAGCCCCAGCATTTT
>TRBV15|.|TRBJ1-1|.
CATSNGRQSKAFF
TGTGCCACCAGCAATGGGAGGCAAAGTAAAGCTTTCTTT
>TRBV13|TRBD2|TRBJ2-4|many
CASSHGLAVAKNIQYF
TGTGCCAGCAGCCACGGACTAGCGGTAGCCAAAAACATTCAGTACTTC
>TRBV9|.|TRBJ2-3|few
CASSVAALADTQYF
TGTGCCAGCAGCGTAGCAGCGCTGGCAGATACGCAGTATTTT
>TRBV27|.|TRBJ1-1|once
CASRRDRVNTEAFF
TGTGCCAGCAGGAGGGACCGGGTGAACACTGAAGCTTTCTTT